What follows are 7 T cell receptor beta chains derived from one specimen sequenced in a study of T cells in Graves' hyperthyroidism and ophthalmopathy. Researchers took RNA transcripts and amplified the TCR beta CDR3 regions from them. When the TCR CDR3 underwent first-round RT-PCR, the HTBI primer set was used. TCRdb re-derived calls from the multiplex PCR reads in MiXCR, one entry per CDR3 protein. The sample lists some 700,000 distinct CDR3 sequences, 17% occurring once. The sample consisted of blood. These TCRs come from a man in his fifties with Graves' hyperthyroidism.

About this clonotype: A read error is possible here, since a much larger clone lies one base away. The CDR3 does not close with the conserved phenylalanine or tryptophan, likely indicating a read error. The rearrangement joins TRBV7-9 to TRBJ1-2, with 10 bases fitting TRBD1. V shed 5 bases, J shed 6 bases, and the junction held 9 bases outside the gene matches. Germline CDR1 is SEHNR and CDR2 is FQNEAQ (reference sequence). This CDR3 is built from 15 residues. The chain's CDR3 is CASSPSDRGTNGYTL. The CDR3 DNA reads as TGTGCCAGCAGCCCGTCGGACAGGGGGACGAATGGCTACACCCTC.

This chain connects TRBV10-3 to TRBJ2-7; a possible D gene is TRBD2 (5 bases). V was shortened by 7 bases and J by 5 bases, with 15 bases between the two germline ends. From germline, CDR1 is ENHRY and CDR2 SYGVKD. The CDR3 runs to 13 residues. CDR3 amino acids: CAITGSLAHEQYF. In nucleotides, the CDR3 is TGTGCCATCACCGGAAGTCTAGCTCACGAGCAGTACTTC.

The CDR3 region has the DNA TGCGCCAGCAGCCAAGATCGTGAGATACCTAGCACAGATACGCAGTATTTT. Translating it yields CASSQDREIPSTDTQYF. The chain links TRBV4-1 to TRBJ2-3; D call uncertain. CDR1 MGHRA and CDR2 YSYEKL come from the germline V gene. Trimming removed 0 bases at V and 0 bases at J, with 13 bases between. The CDR3 covers 17 residues.

This clonotype was detected ten times or more. The chain employs TRBV18 and TRBJ2-6; 10 bases are shared with TRBD2. V was clipped by 2 bases and J by 2 bases; unmatched bases: 12. The CDR3 loop spans 20 amino acids. Germline V gene lookup returns CDR1 KGHSH and CDR2 LQKENI. This chain's CDR3 is CASSPRPSGRYIPGANVLTF. CDR3 sequence (DNA): TGTGCCAGCTCACCAAGGCCTAGCGGGAGATATATACCTGGGGCCAACGTCCTGACTTTC.

The gene calls are TRBV10-2 and TRBJ2-7; 11 bases are shared with TRBD2. Per the germline V gene, CDR1 is WSHSY and CDR2 is SAAADI. The CDR3 runs 16 residues. V was pared by 2 bases and J by 2 bases, with 5 bases of the junction left unmatched. Here the CDR3 DNA reads TGCGCCAGCAGTGAGGGGGGACTAGCGGCTCCCTACGAGCAGTACTTC. Its translation: CASSEGGLAAPYEQYF.

This clonotype was recorded a few times. The J gene is TRBJ2-3, the V gene TRBV24-1; tentative D call: TRBD2 (5 bases). The CDR3 is 13 residues long. CDR1 is KGHDR and CDR2 is SFDVKD in the germline V gene. Trimming cost V 8 bases and J 0 bases, with 8 bases left between them. This CDR3 is CATKGGSTDTQYF. CDR3 DNA sequence: TGTGCCACCAAAGGCGGGAGCACAGATACGCAGTATTTT.

In its sample, this clonotype was seen many times. The chain is built from TRBV28 and TRBJ2-4, with D possibly matching TRBD1 (5 bases). Deletions cut 6 bases from V and 0 bases from J, with 12 bases between. CDR1 and CDR2 from the germline V gene are MDHEN and SYDVKM. CDR3 length equals 15 residues. CDR3 nucleotide sequence: TGTGCCAGCAGGCCAGGGCACCTAGCCAAAAACATTCAGTACTTC. Its translation: CASRPGHLAKNIQYF.